These 32 T cell receptor beta chains were all obtained from the same sample, sequenced in a study of shared clonotypes between healthy human individuals. Profiling relied on immunoSEQ multiplex PCR, and the TCRdb table lists in-frame clones only, not all of them. The sample has roughly 2.1 million clones, 93% seen once. Terminally differentiated effector memory CD45RA+ cells were excluded from the naive CD8 cells, which were CD45RO-negative and positively selected for CCR7. The sequenced sample was naive CD8+ T cells from PBMCs. The receptors were sampled from a man aged 18 to 29 in good health. Some clones in this sample may be carry-over from other donors' samples.

The chain employs TRBV15 and TRBJ2-1; D is unclear. Germline V gene data show CDR1 as LNHNV and CDR2 as YYDKDF (reference sequence). The CDR3 is made up of 14 amino acids. Trimming removed 0 bases from V and 9 bases from J, with 12 bases in between. The CDR3 DNA follows: TGTGCCACCAGCAGAGAAGGTTCAGGACCTGAGCAGTTCTTC. Translation: CATSREGSGPEQFF.

The V and J genes are TRBV27 and TRBJ1-2; no reliable D call. Germline-derived CDR1 and CDR2 are MNHEY and SMNVEV (reference sequence). Trimming left V 3 bases short and J 2 bases short, with 7 bases between. This CDR3 is 13 amino acids long. CDR3 DNA sequence: TGTGCCAGCAGTTTTTCAGTCAACTATGGCTACACCTTC. Encoded protein: CASSFSVNYGYTF.

A single count supports this clone. The chain combines TRBV7-9 with TRBJ2-2; TRBD2 agrees at 7 bases. There are 16 residues in the CDR3. V lost 5 bases to trimming and J lost 4 bases; unmatched junction nucleotides: 10. Germline V gives CDR1 SEHNR, CDR2 FQNEAQ (reference sequence). CDR3 sequence: CASSRLVAGRTGELFF. As DNA, the CDR3 is TGTGCCAGCAGCCGATTGGTAGCGGGCCGCACCGGGGAGCTGTTTTTT.

In the case of this clone: Within the sample, other DNA sequences also encode this same CDR3. The V gene is TRBV29-1, the J gene TRBJ2-1, with TRBD2 matching over 7 bases. CDR1 and CDR2 (germline): SQVTM, ANQGSEA. The CDR3 has 15 amino acids. V lost 3 bases, J lost 1 base, and 6 bases stayed unmatched. CDR3 sequence: CSVEGGRQSYNEQFF. The CDR3 DNA reads TGCAGCGTTGAGGGGGGGAGACAGTCCTACAATGAGCAGTTCTTC.

V usage is TRBV13 and J usage is TRBJ1-5, with D unresolved. Trimming stripped 2 bases from V and 4 bases from J, with 12 bases between. This CDR3 region has 15 residues. Germline loops: CDR1 PRHDT, CDR2 FYEKMQ (reference sequence). The CDR3 is CASSLTPDGNQPQHF. The CDR3 DNA sequence: TGTGCCAGCAGCTTAACCCCGGACGGGAATCAGCCCCAGCATTTT.

The chain is built from TRBV7-9 and TRBJ2-1; 8 nucleotides agree with TRBD2. From germline, CDR1 is SEHNR and CDR2 FQNEAQ (reference sequence). V lost 1 base to trimming and J lost 2 bases; unmatched junction nucleotides: 4. The CDR3 extends over 16 amino acids. CDR3 nucleotide sequence: TGTGCCAGCAGCTTAGAAACTAGCGGACCCTACAATGAGCAGTTCTTC. This encodes CASSLETSGPYNEQFF.

Remarks on this clone: This CDR3 is also generated by other DNA sequences in the sample. This chain connects TRBV7-9 to TRBJ2-5, with a tentative D call TRBD2 (6 bases). In germline, CDR1 is SEHNR, CDR2 FQNEAQ (reference sequence). The CDR3 runs 14 residues. V lost 1 base and J lost 5, with 11 bases in between. The CDR3 region has the DNA TGTGCCAGCAGCTTAGTCGGGGGTCTCGAGACCCAGTACTTC. This gives the protein CASSLVGGLETQYF. The whole variable domain, filled in from reference TRBV7-9 and TRBJ2-5, reads DTGVSQNPRHKITKRGQNVTFRCDPISEHNRLYWYRQTLGQGPEFLTYFQNEAQLEKSRLLSDRFSAERPKGSFSTLEIQRTEQGDSAMYLCASSLVGGLETQYFGPGTRLLVL.

The CDR3: CASSTRESSYEQYF. The CDR3, as DNA: TGTGCCAGTAGTACCAGGGAGTCCTCCTACGAGCAGTACTTC. The V call is TRBV19, the J call TRBJ2-7, with D possibly called TRBD1 or TRBD2 (5 bases each). V gave up 4 bases and J gave up 0 bases, with 10 bases separating them. The CDR3 extends over 14 amino acids. The germline CDR1 and CDR2 sequences are LNHDA and SQIVND (reference sequence).

As regards this clone: The sample has other DNA sequences that encode this CDR3 too. The chain carries TRBV19 and TRBJ2-1; 8 positions agree with TRBD1. The CDR3 sequence is 15 residues long. The V segment lost 1 base and the J segment 7 bases; nucleotides outside the gene matches: 6. The germline V gene encodes CDR1 LNHDA and CDR2 SQIVND (reference sequence). CDR3 amino acids: CASSIVAGGLNEQFF. CDR3 nucleotide sequence: TGTGCCAGTAGTATAGTAGCAGGGGGCTTGAATGAGCAGTTCTTC.

J is TRBJ2-3 and V is TRBV7-3, with TRBD2 identical over 12 bases. The junction had 8 bases not matched to a gene; V was cut back by 4 bases and J by 0 bases. The CDR3 sequence is 18 residues long. Looked up from germline, CDR1 is SGHTA and CDR2 is FQGTGA. This CDR3 reads CASSSTTGTSGSTDTQYF. The CDR3 coding sequence is TGTGCCAGCAGCTCCACCACCGGGACTAGCGGGAGCACAGATACGCAGTATTTT.

The rearrangement uses TRBV28 and TRBJ2-6; TRBD2 agrees at 14 bases. The J segment lost 0 bases and the V segment lost 6 bases, leaving 10 bases of the junction unmatched. Per germline, CDR1 MDHEN and CDR2 SYDVKM. The CDR3 spans 20 residues. CDR3 sequence: CASSYRLAGGLLSGANVLTF. The CDR3 coding sequence is TGTGCCAGCAGCTACCGACTAGCGGGAGGGTTGCTCTCTGGGGCCAACGTCCTGACTTTC.

This chain connects TRBV9 to TRBJ1-1; no reliable D call. From germline, CDR1 is SGDLS and CDR2 YYNGEE. With 1 base removed from V and 2 bases from J, the gap between germline ends came to 9 bases. The CDR3 loop spans 14 amino acids. CDR3 protein: CASSVSGINTEAFF. CDR3 nucleotide sequence: TGTGCCAGCAGCGTATCGGGGATAAACACTGAAGCTTTCTTT.

The chain is built from TRBV5-1 and TRBJ2-7; TRBD1 matches 8 bases. The CDR3 extends over 17 amino acids. V shed 3 bases, J shed 0 bases, and the junction held 11 bases outside the gene matches. CDR1 and CDR2 from the germline V gene are SGHRS and YFSETQ. The CDR3 DNA reads TGCGCCAGCAGCTCCTTGCAAACGGGACAGGACTCCTACGAGCAGTACTTC. Translating it yields CASSSLQTGQDSYEQYF.

The chain is built from TRBV7-9 and TRBJ1-2; 7 bases agree with TRBD1. The CDR3 spans 15 residues. Per germline, CDR1 SEHNR and CDR2 FQNEAQ (reference sequence). V lost 1 base and J lost 4; bases outside the gene matches: 6. CDR3 loop: CASSLGTGQFYGYTF. CDR3 DNA: TGTGCCAGCAGCTTAGGGACGGGACAGTTCTATGGCTACACCTTC.

The chain employs TRBV11-2 and TRBJ1-1; 7 nucleotides agree with TRBD1. The CDR3 loop spans 15 amino acids. The V segment lost 2 bases and the J segment 11 bases; nucleotides outside the gene matches: 14. Germline CDR1 and CDR2: SGHAT and FQNNGV. As DNA, the CDR3 is TGTGCCAGCAGCTTACTGGGGACAGACCAACAAGTGGCTTTCTTT. This codes for CASSLLGTDQQVAFF. Complete variable domain (other parts from reference TRBV11-2 and TRBJ1-1): EAGVAQSPRYKIIEKRQSVAFWCNPISGHATLYWYQQILGQGPKLLIQFQNNGVVDDSQLPKDRFSAERLKGVDSTLKIQPAKLEDSAVYLCASSLLGTDQQVAFFGQGTRLTVV.

J is TRBJ2-1 and V is TRBV5-6; D possibly corresponds to TRBD1 (6 bases). The V end was cut by 4 bases, the J end by 5 bases, with 19 bases between. The CDR3 has 16 amino acids. Germline V lookup: CDR1 SGHDT, CDR2 YYEEEE. The DNA for the CDR3 is TGTGCCAGCAGCCGCCCTACAGGGCTTGGGAACAATGAGCAGTTCTTC. As protein: CASSRPTGLGNNEQFF.

The chain recombines TRBV12-5 with TRBJ1-1, with D perhaps TRBD1 (5 bases). The CDR3 has 11 amino acids. The germline gives CDR1 LGHNT, CDR2 FRNRAP. V lost 6 bases and J lost 7, with 9 bases in between. CDR3 in amino acids: CASGVGLEAFF. DNA of the CDR3: TGTGCTAGTGGCGTGGGACTTGAAGCTTTCTTT.

This sequence joins TRBV10-3 and TRBJ2-1; D is unresolved. CDR1 and CDR2 from the germline V gene are ENHRY and SYGVKD. Trimming pared 3 bases from V and 1 base from J, leaving 10 bases between. CDR3 length: 15 amino acids. The CDR3, as DNA: TGTGCCATCAGTGAACGAGACCCTTCCTACAATGAGCAGTTCTTC. Translated, it gives CAISERDPSYNEQFF.

The rearrangement uses TRBV10-3 and TRBJ2-3; TRBD1 or TRBD2 may be the D gene (5 bases each). The CDR3 runs to 15 residues. Germline-derived CDR1 and CDR2 are ENHRY and SYGVKD. Trimming stripped 6 bases from V and 3 bases from J, with 16 bases between. Here the CDR3 reads CAIRVKRGVTDTQYF. DNA for the CDR3: TGTGCCATCAGGGTGAAGCGAGGGGTGACAGATACGCAGTATTTT.

For this clone: The sample holds other DNA sequences that translate to the same CDR3. The chain has TRBV10-1 and TRBJ2-2; D perhaps matches TRBD1 (6 bases). This CDR3 is built from 14 residues. V gave up 4 bases and J gave up 5 bases, with 11 bases separating them. From germline, CDR1 is WNHNN and CDR2 SYGVQD (reference sequence). CDR3 nucleotide sequence: TGCGCCAGCAGTGGGGGGCCAGGTACCGGGGAGCTGTTTTTT. It yields the protein CASSGGPGTGELFF.

The chain has TRBV5-5 and TRBJ2-2; 9 bases are a match to TRBD1. CDR1 and CDR2 from the germline V gene are SGHKS and YYEKEE (reference sequence). The length of the CDR3 is 17 residues. V dropped 4 bases and J dropped 5; count of bases not matched to a gene: 12. This chain's CDR3 is CASSLVGTGPLTGELFF. CDR3 in DNA: TGTGCCAGCAGCCTCGTAGGGACAGGGCCTCTTACCGGGGAGCTGTTTTTT.

V and J are TRBV30 and TRBJ2-3; possibly TRBD2 for D (6 bases). Deletions cut 3 bases from V and 0 bases from J, with 13 bases between. Germline V gene sequence: CDR1 GTSNPN, CDR2 SVGIG (reference sequence). CDR3 length: 15 residues. The CDR3 coding sequence is TGTGCCTGGAGCATTAGCGGAGTCAGCACAGATACGCAGTATTTT. It is translated as CAWSISGVSTDTQYF.

This clone was picked up one time. J is TRBJ1-4 and V is TRBV13, with a weak D call TRBD1 (6 bases). V lost 4 bases to trimming and J lost 0 bases, with 15 bases between them. The germline gives CDR1 PRHDT, CDR2 FYEKMQ (reference sequence). CDR3 size: 17 residues. The CDR3 is CASSSRTEIATNEKLFF. As DNA, the CDR3 is TGTGCCAGCAGCTCCCGGACAGAAATTGCAACTAATGAAAAACTGTTTTTT.

The genes are TRBV5-4 and TRBJ1-1, with a tentative D call TRBD1 (6 bases). Trimming took off 6 bases at V and 5 bases at J, with 14 bases between the two ends. The CDR3 is 13 amino acids. The germline gives CDR1 SGHNT, CDR2 YYREEE (reference sequence). The CDR3 coding sequence is TGTGCCAGCACCGCGGGGACAATAACTGAAGCTTTCTTT. This gives the protein CASTAGTITEAFF.

This clone was detected only a few times. The gene calls are TRBV27 and TRBJ1-1, with D perhaps matching TRBD1 (5 bases). Germline lookup yields CDR1 MNHEY and CDR2 SMNVEV (reference sequence). There are 15 residues in the CDR3. The V end was cut by 4 bases, the J end by 0 bases, with 12 bases between. CDR3 nucleotides: TGTGCCAGCAGTTCCATCGACAGTATGAACACTGAAGCTTTCTTT. Translated: CASSSIDSMNTEAFF.

The chain recombines TRBV11-2 with TRBJ1-1; a possible D gene is TRBD1 (5 bases). Trimming removed 1 base from V and 10 bases from J, with 7 bases in between. The CDR3 is 11 residues long. The germline gives CDR1 SGHAT, CDR2 FQNNGV. The CDR3 nucleotides read TGTGCCAGCAGCTTAGGGGGGAGAGCTTTCTTT. Translating it yields CASSLGGRAFF.

The chain is built from TRBV27 and TRBJ1-1, with TRBD1 as a possible D gene (6 bases). V gave up 6 bases and J gave up 7 bases, with 21 bases separating them. Germline V lookup: CDR1 MNHEY, CDR2 SMNVEV (reference sequence). The CDR3 extends over 15 amino acids. CDR3 sequence (DNA): TGTGCCAGCAGGGACCTCTTGGGGGGCGCCAATGAAGCTTTCTTT. Its protein is CASRDLLGGANEAFF.

The chain recombines TRBV29-1 with TRBJ1-1, with D unclear. The CDR3 sequence is 12 residues long. With 6 bases removed from V and 1 base from J, the gap between germline ends came to 9 bases. Germline-derived CDR1 and CDR2 are SQVTM and ANQGSEA. This CDR3 reads CSVKAWNTEAFF. The CDR3 bases are TGCAGCGTCAAAGCCTGGAACACTGAAGCTTTCTTT.

On this clone itself: The same CDR3 also results from other DNA sequences found in this sample. The genes are TRBV7-9 and TRBJ2-7; 7 bases map to TRBD1. This CDR3 comprises 12 residues. CDR1 and CDR2 (germline): SEHNR, FQNEAQ (reference sequence). The ends lost 1 base at V and 7 bases at J; junction bases unmatched: 1. The CDR3 sequence is CASSLGTGEQYF. The CDR3 bases are TGTGCCAGCAGCTTAGGGACAGGAGAGCAGTACTTC.

The rearrangement uses TRBV15 and TRBJ2-5; D uncertain. The CDR3 length is 15 residues. The germline gives CDR1 LNHNV, CDR2 YYDKDF (reference sequence). V lost 0 bases, J lost 5 bases, and 13 bases lay in between. This CDR3 is CATSRDGSSGETQYF. CDR3 sequence (DNA): TGTGCCACCAGCAGAGATGGGTCAAGTGGGGAGACCCAGTACTTC.

CDR3 in DNA: TGTGCCAGCAGTTTATATGAGACAGGGGAAGACGGCTACACCTTC. Its translation: CASSLYETGEDGYTF. This sequence joins TRBV27 and TRBJ1-2; 8 bases match TRBD1. Germline CDR1 and CDR2: MNHEY and SMNVEV (reference sequence). Trimming at V came to 1 base and at J to 8 bases, leaving 9 bases not matched to a gene. The CDR3 is 15 amino acids.

V and J are TRBV11-2 and TRBJ2-7; D gene ambiguous. The germline CDR1 and CDR2 sequences are SGHAT and FQNNGV. The CDR3 sequence is 14 residues long. V was cut by 5 bases and J by 0 bases, with 11 bases left in between. CDR3 sequence reads: CASSVTDNSYEQYF. The CDR3 DNA is TGTGCCAGCAGCGTCACAGACAACTCCTACGAGCAGTACTTC.